The clone carrying this T cell receptor (beta chain) has just one count. Its matching antigen is unknown. Time point reported: after dendritic cell vaccination, including at tumor progression/relapse. Only patients with spare fresh-frozen tumor and over two years of follow-up were included. PBMC were collected before vaccination, two weeks after the third vaccination, and at progression. The entry originates in a study of glioma-infiltrating T cells after dendritic cell vaccination. Up to 2 ug genomic DNA was used for TCRB CDR3 amplification. The assay was immunoSEQ multiplex PCR, and TCRdb's table has in-frame clones only and misses some. The sample includes 75,000 to 95,000 clones, roughly 84% of them seen just once. Study findings and constraints: Higher pretreatment TIL content predicted longer progression-free time and survival.

This specimen was blood, taken after dendritic cell vaccination. The sequence was obtained from a human donor with glioblastoma.

CDR3 amino acids: CASSLLAGGTDTQYF. The CDR3 DNA sequence: TGTGCCAGCAGCTTACTAGCGGGAGGGACAGATACGCAGTATTTT. V usage is TRBV5-6 and J usage is TRBJ2-3; 13 nucleotides match TRBD2. CDR3 length: 15 amino acids. The trim removed 2 bases at V and 3 bases at J, leaving 0 bases unmatched. Germline CDR1 is SGHDT and CDR2 is YYEEEE.